The entry below describes one T cell receptor beta chain. What it binds is not known. These data belong to a study of OX40 agonist ivuxolimab in advanced cancers. Overall study findings and caveats: On average, CD8+ T cells had more expanded clones than CD4+.

Deletions cut 5 bases from V and 2 bases from J, with 9 bases between. This CDR3 spans 13 amino acids. Germline V CDR1 and CDR2: SGHTA, FQGNSA. TCRdb's copy holds only in-frame clones and misses some; the assay was immunoSEQ multiplex PCR. Found here are roughly 66,000 clones, roughly 80% of them singletons; the top ten hold about 7%. The sequence was obtained from an adult with an advanced solid tumor such as melanoma, head and neck, liver or kidney cancer. The sequencing here drew on CD4+ or CD8+ T cells sorted from blood, taken in a trial of the OX40 agonist ivuxolimab. The chain employs TRBV7-2 and TRBJ2-5; D is perhaps TRBD1 or TRBD2 (5 bases each). The CDR3 protein is CASSQGPQETQYF. CDR3 DNA: TGTGCCAGCAGCCAGGGACCTCAAGAGACCCAGTACTTC.